Below are 23 T cell receptor beta chains sequenced from a single sample in a study of healthy donors' naive CD4 and CD8 T cells. TCR libraries were built from 450 to 650 ng of total RNA by linear amplification. One entry per CDR3 protein, called by TCRdb with MiXCR from the reads. The data hold 200,000 or so distinct CDR3 sequences, with about 70% observed a single time. Input material: naive CD4+ and CD8+ T cells sorted from blood, pooled from several donors. The receptors shown here come from a pool of human donors in good health; the sample pools cells from several healthy donors.

The sample holds one count of this clonotype. The rearrangement joins TRBV12-3 or TRBV12-4 to TRBJ1-6; a weak D match, TRBD1 (5 bases). The germline V and J ends were trimmed by 7 bases and 10 bases, with 20 bases remaining between them. The CDR3 loop spans 15 amino acids. DNA of the CDR3: TGTGCCAGCACCTATGTCGGGACTCAAGGGTCACCCCTCCACTTT. This translates into CASTYVGTQGSPLHF.

This clonotype was seen only a few times. This chain uses TRBV27 with TRBJ2-5; TRBD2 might be the D (6 bases). V dropped 2 bases and J dropped 5 bases, with 6 bases sitting between them. CDR1 is MNHEY and CDR2 is SMNVEV in the germline V gene (reference sequence). The CDR3 loop spans 12 amino acids. The CDR3 region has the DNA TGTGCCAGCAGTTTAAGCGGGGAGACCCAGTACTTC. This sequence encodes CASSLSGETQYF.

The chain joins TRBV29-1 to TRBJ1-1, with TRBD1 matching 10 bases. Germline CDR1 reads SQVTM; CDR2 reads ANQGSEA. The CDR3 is 13 amino acids. V dropped 5 bases and J dropped 4; count of bases not matched to a gene: 4. CDR3 DNA sequence: TGCAGCGTTTCCGGGACAGGGGCCACTGAAGCTTTCTTT. This encodes CSVSGTGATEAFF.

Regarding this clonotype: At one of its ends the junction is not consistent with the germline gene, which may arise from a read error. The chain uses TRBV7-2 and TRBJ2-6; no clear D. The germline V gene encodes CDR1 SGHTA and CDR2 FQGNSA. This CDR3 comprises 16 residues. Written as DNA, the CDR3 is TGTGCCAGCAGCTTAGGTCCGGGCTCTGGGACCAACGTCCTGACTTTC. Its protein is CASSLGPGSGTNVLTF.

The chain links TRBV5-1 to TRBJ2-7; 8 bases line up with TRBD1. The J segment lost 3 bases and the V segment lost 6 bases, leaving 8 bases of the junction unmatched. Germline CDR1 SGHRS, CDR2 YFSETQ. This CDR3 contains 14 residues. The CDR3 protein is CASTLQGAGYEQYF. In DNA form, the CDR3 reads TGCGCCAGCACCCTTCAGGGGGCCGGCTACGAGCAGTACTTC.

This clonotype was seen only a few times. The junction shows a germline mismatch at one end, possibly a read error. The V gene is TRBV29-1, the J gene TRBJ2-7; D is uncertain. Germline CDR1 and CDR2: SQVTM and ANQGSEA. This CDR3 has 14 residues. This chain's CDR3 is CSVGLAPRVHEQYF. DNA of the CDR3: TGCAGCGTTGGACTCGCCCCTCGGGTCCACGAGCAGTACTTT.

This clonotype was observed once. The chain carries TRBV12-3 or TRBV12-4 and TRBJ2-5, with D unclear. V lost 2 bases to trimming and J lost 3 bases, with 13 bases between them. This CDR3 is 15 amino acids long. CDR3 nucleotide sequence: TGTGCCAGCAGTTTAATCCCGGGCCTCAAAGAGACCCAGTACTTC. Protein sequence: CASSLIPGLKETQYF.

This chain uses TRBV29-1 with TRBJ2-3, with D possibly being TRBD1 (6 bases). CDR1 is SQVTM, CDR2 ANQGSEA, per germline. This CDR3 comprises 12 residues. Trimming pared 8 bases from V and 0 bases from J, leaving 9 bases between. CDR3 nucleotide sequence: TGCAGCTCTGGACAGAGCACAGATACGCAGTATTTT. This codes for CSSGQSTDTQYF.

The chain has TRBV27 and TRBJ2-7, with D possibly matching TRBD1 (6 bases). The ends were cut back, 2 bases at V and 4 bases at J, with 18 bases in the middle. This CDR3 is built from 16 residues. The germline V gene encodes CDR1 MNHEY and CDR2 SMNVEV (reference sequence). CDR3 coding DNA: TGTGCCAGCAGTTTACCCCGCCCAGGGGAGAGATACGAGCAGTACTTC. This gives the protein CASSLPRPGERYEQYF.

This clonotype was observed a single time. J is TRBJ2-1 and V is TRBV20-1; 8 bases agree with TRBD2. V gave up 5 bases and J gave up 4 bases; unmatched junction bases: 10. CDR1 DFQATT and CDR2 SNEGSKA come from the germline V gene (reference sequence). The CDR3 loop spans 15 amino acids. CDR3 amino acids: CSAPPATSGYNEQFF. CDR3 DNA sequence: TGCAGTGCTCCACCCGCCACTAGCGGATACAATGAGCAGTTCTTC.

This clonotype is a singleton in its sample. J is TRBJ2-2 and V is TRBV29-1; 7 positions match TRBD1. The CDR3 runs to 14 residues. V lost 6 bases to trimming and J lost 4 bases; unmatched junction nucleotides: 8. CDR1 SQVTM and CDR2 ANQGSEA come from the germline V gene. This CDR3 reads CSVGWTGVTGELFF. DNA of the CDR3: TGCAGCGTGGGGTGGACAGGAGTCACCGGGGAGCTGTTTTTT.

The CDR3: CASSQDVGDRGYEQYF. CDR3 sequence (DNA): TGTGCCAGCAGCCAAGATGTCGGAGACAGGGGCTACGAGCAGTACTTC. This chain joins TRBV14 and TRBJ2-7; 8 bases fit TRBD1. The CDR3 extends over 16 amino acids. Germline loops: CDR1 SGHDN, CDR2 FVKESK. J was trimmed by 3 bases and V by 0 bases; bases with no gene match: 7.

The chain couples TRBV5-6 to TRBJ2-1; no clear D gene. This CDR3 is built from 13 residues. Between the trimmed V and J ends, which lost 8 bases and 4 bases, there was a span of 13 bases. Germline CDR1 is SGHDT and CDR2 is YYEEEE. The CDR3 coding sequence is TGTGCCAGTTCCCTAGAGATGTACAATGAGCAGTTCTTC. This translates into CASSLEMYNEQFF.

The chain links TRBV11-2 to TRBJ1-1, with unresolved D. Germline V gene sequence: CDR1 SGHAT, CDR2 FQNNGV. V was pared by 5 bases and J by 4 bases, with 17 bases between. The CDR3 is made up of 15 amino acids. Here the CDR3 DNA reads TGTGCCAGCAGCACCAGAAGAAGGAAGGGCACTGAAGCTTTCTTT. Its protein is CASSTRRRKGTEAFF.

Here the CDR3 DNA reads TGCAGCGCCTTACAGGGTTGGGTAACTGAAGCTTTCTTT. Translated, it gives CSALQGWVTEAFF. J is TRBJ1-1 and V is TRBV29-1, with TRBD1 as a possible D gene (6 bases). The CDR3 length is 13 residues. Per the germline V gene, CDR1 is SQVTM and CDR2 is ANQGSEA. Deletions cut 7 bases from V and 5 bases from J, with 17 bases between.

This clonotype was seen a single time. The V gene is TRBV29-1, the J gene TRBJ2-5; 8 nucleotides line up with TRBD1. There are 12 residues in the CDR3. Germline V gene sequence: CDR1 SQVTM, CDR2 ANQGSEA. V dropped 5 bases and J dropped 4; count of bases not matched to a gene: 3. CDR3 nucleotides: TGCAGCGTTAGGGACAGGCGAGAGACCCAGTACTTC. This translates into CSVRDRRETQYF.

V and J are TRBV27 and TRBJ2-5; D ambiguous. V was cut by 8 bases and J by 9 bases, with 16 bases left in between. This CDR3 has 12 amino acids. Germline values: CDR1 MNHEY, CDR2 SMNVEV (reference sequence). The chain's CDR3 is CASGRPSVPQYF. As DNA, the CDR3 is TGTGCCAGCGGACGACCTTCAGTTCCCCAGTACTTC.

V and J are TRBV18 and TRBJ2-7, with 8 bases that match TRBD1. The V gene end was trimmed by 3 bases and the J gene end by 2 bases; junction bases not matched to a gene: 6. Germline assignment: CDR1 KGHSH and CDR2 LQKENI. This CDR3 comprises 15 residues. The CDR3 DNA reads as TGTGCCAGCTCACCTCAAGGACAGGGACCCTACGAGCAGTACTTC. It specifies CASSPQGQGPYEQYF. The whole variable domain, remainder taken from reference TRBV18 and TRBJ2-7, is NAGVMQNPRHLVRRRGQEARLRCSPMKGHSHVYWYRQLPEEGLKFMVYLQKENIIDESGMPKERFSAEFPKEGPSILRIQQVVRGDSAAYFCASSPQGQGPYEQYFGPGTRLTVT.

There are a few counts of this clonotype. This chain links TRBV27 with TRBJ2-1; no clear D. V was trimmed by 2 bases and J by 3 bases, leaving 8 bases between them. CDR3 length: 14 residues. Germline V CDR1 and CDR2: MNHEY, SMNVEV (reference sequence). CDR3 sequence reads: CASSLIADYNEQFF. The DNA of the CDR3 is TGTGCCAGCAGTTTAATTGCAGACTACAATGAGCAGTTCTTC.

In its sample, this clonotype was seen once. Here the CDR3 reads CASRPSRSETQYF. DNA of the CDR3: TGTGCCAGCAGGCCCAGCCGTAGCGAGACCCAGTACTTC. The J gene is TRBJ2-5, the V gene TRBV6-5; the D is unclear. CDR3 length: 13 residues. CDR1 and CDR2 from the germline V gene are MNHEY and SVGAGI. Trimming took off 6 bases at V and 5 bases at J, with 13 bases between the two ends.

This chain links TRBV15 with TRBJ1-6, with D unclear. Trimming stripped 0 bases from V and 4 bases from J, with 7 bases between. The CDR3 spans 15 residues. Germline CDR1 LNHNV, CDR2 YYDKDF (reference sequence). CDR3 in DNA: TGTGCCACCAGCAGAGATCTGGTGTATAATTCACCCCTCCACTTT. Translating gives CATSRDLVYNSPLHF.

This sequence joins TRBV29-1 and TRBJ1-1; D not resolved. Trimming cost V 6 bases and J 1 base, with 9 bases left between them. The germline V gene encodes CDR1 SQVTM and CDR2 ANQGSEA. The CDR3 has 12 amino acids. The CDR3 protein is CSVSVANTEAFF. CDR3 coding DNA: TGCAGCGTGTCCGTAGCGAACACTGAAGCTTTCTTT.

The chain links TRBV7-8 to TRBJ2-1; 14 bases are a match to TRBD2. Trimming removed 5 bases from V and 8 bases from J; junction bases left unmatched: 14. This CDR3 has 18 amino acids. Germline assignment: CDR1 SGHVS and CDR2 FQNEAQ. The CDR3 spells CASSPRNLTSGRAYEQFF. In nucleotides, the CDR3 is TGTGCCAGCAGCCCACGTAACCTGACTAGCGGGAGGGCCTATGAGCAGTTCTTC.